Here is one T cell receptor (beta chain) with its context. Sequencing used immunoSEQ multiplex PCR; TCRdb keeps in-frame clones, though not all of them. The sample shows more than 300,000 clones, around 87% of them seen only once. These data are taken from a study of blood T cell repertoires in COVID-19. The TCR comes from a woman aged 45-59 years with COVID-19, enrolled during active disease. Sequenced: peripheral blood.

CDR3 loop: CASSRTSGHTDTQYF. Written as DNA, the CDR3 is TGTGCCAGCAGCAGGACTAGCGGACACACAGATACGCAGTATTTT. This chain joins TRBV7-2 and TRBJ2-3, with 10 bases aligning to TRBD2. V shed 5 bases and J 2 bases; nucleotides not matched to a gene: 4. This CDR3 has 15 amino acids. Looked up from germline, CDR1 is SGHTA and CDR2 is FQGNSA. Variable domain in full (rest from reference TRBV7-2 and TRBJ2-3): GAGVSQSPSNKVTEKGKDVELRCDPISGHTALYWYRQSLGQGLEFLIYFQGNSAPDKSGLPSDRFSAERTGGSVSTLTIQRTQQEDSAVYLCASSRTSGHTDTQYFGPGTRLTVL.